This TCR beta chain is from a study of T cells in Graves' hyperthyroidism and ophthalmopathy. Each person with ophthalmopathy scored at least 3 on the Clinical Activity Score, reached NOSPECS grade 4 or higher, and had been ill under 3 months. This CDR3 spans 17 amino acids. The V end was cut by 3 bases, the J end by 3 bases, with 18 bases between. The germline CDR1 and CDR2 sequences are LGHNA and YNFKEQ. Amplification yielded TCR beta CDR3 regions, with RNA transcripts as the source. The HTBI primer set drove a first-round RT-PCR of the TCR CDR3. TCRdb independently ran MiXCR on the multiplex PCR reads; one entry per CDR3 protein. The table includes about half a million distinct CDR3 sequences, approximately 22% detected once.

Material: blood. The sequence was obtained from a woman aged 70 to 79 with Graves' ophthalmopathy. The chain joins TRBV4-2 to TRBJ1-5, with D possibly being TRBD1 (6 bases). In DNA, the CDR3 is TGTGCCAGCAGCCACTCTCCCCACGGACAGTCCAATCAGCCCCAGCATTTT. Its translation: CASSHSPHGQSNQPQHF.